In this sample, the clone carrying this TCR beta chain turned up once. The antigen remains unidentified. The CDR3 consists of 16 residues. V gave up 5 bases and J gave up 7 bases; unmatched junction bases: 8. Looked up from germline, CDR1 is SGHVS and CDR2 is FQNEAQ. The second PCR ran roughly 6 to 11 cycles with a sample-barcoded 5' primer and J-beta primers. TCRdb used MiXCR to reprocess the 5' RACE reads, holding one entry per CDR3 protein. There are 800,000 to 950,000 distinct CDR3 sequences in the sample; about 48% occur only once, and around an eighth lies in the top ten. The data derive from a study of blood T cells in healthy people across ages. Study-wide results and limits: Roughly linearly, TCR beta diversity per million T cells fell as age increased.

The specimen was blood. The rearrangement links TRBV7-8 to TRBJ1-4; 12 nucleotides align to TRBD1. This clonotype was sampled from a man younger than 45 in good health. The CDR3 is CASSAGRDRGPEKLFF. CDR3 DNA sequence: TGTGCCAGCAGCGCAGGGCGGGACAGGGGGCCTGAAAAACTGTTTTTT.